This T cell receptor beta chain was sequenced during a study of T cell responses to AZD1222 COVID-19 vaccine. Assay used: immunoSEQ multiplex PCR; TCRdb lists only in-frame clones, some missing. The table shows more than 150,000 clones, with 85% to 95% occurring only once. Trimming left V 0 bases short and J 6 bases short, with 14 bases between. CDR1 and CDR2 (germline): GTSNPN, SVGIG (reference sequence). The CDR3 is 14 residues long. The sequencing used peripheral blood, collected on day 0 of AZD1222 vaccination. The TCR was taken from an adult in good health. The V and J genes are TRBV30 and TRBJ1-2; D is ambiguous. In DNA form, the CDR3 reads TGTGCCTGGAGTGTCCGACGAGTTGAGGATGGCTACACCTTC. This codes for CAWSVRRVEDGYTF. The complete variable domain, with remaining parts taken from reference TRBV30 and TRBJ1-2, reads SQTIHQWPATLVQPVGSPLSLECTVEGTSNPNLYWYRQAAGRGLQLLFYSVGIGQISSEVPQNLSASRPQDRQFILSSKKLLLSDSGFYLCAWSVRRVEDGYTFGSGTRLTVV.